This entry concerns a single T cell receptor (beta chain). The entry originates in a study of shared clonotypes between healthy human individuals. About the research overall: The donor pool was made up of two women and three men aged 18 to 49.

The authors ran unsorted PBMC replicate PCRs on 250 to 350 ng DNA, approximately 31,000 T cell genomes. The assay was immunoSEQ multiplex PCR, and TCRdb's table has in-frame clones only and misses some. The sample records approximately 440,000 clones, more than 70% being singletons. The V gene end was trimmed by 1 base and the J gene end by 6 bases; junction bases not matched to a gene: 8. CDR3 length: 15 amino acids. The V gene's germline CDR1 is SNHLY and CDR2 FYNNEI. The chain couples TRBV2 to TRBJ2-7; 8 positions agree with TRBD1. Sequenced material: PBMCs. This receptor was identified in a woman in her thirties or forties in good health. Some clones in this sample may be carry-over from other donors' samples. This CDR3 is CASSEGQGALSEQYF. CDR3 nucleotides: TGTGCCAGCAGTGAAGGTCAGGGGGCGCTGAGCGAGCAGTACTTC.